This T cell receptor (beta chain) is drawn from a study of blood T cell repertoires in COVID-19. The overall study: Some COVID-19 samples were acute and others convalescent; all came from the United States, Italy and Spain. Nucleic acid was either cDNA or gDNA, and it came from T cells, B-cell-depleted T cells, or PBMCs.

Profiled with immunoSEQ multiplex PCR; TCRdb holds only in-frame clones, not every one. The sample has some 220,000 clones, around 84% seen once; the top ten hold 4% to 6%. The germline CDR1 and CDR2 sequences are SGHVS and FNYEAQ. The CDR3 consists of 18 residues. With V trimmed by 1 base and J by 9 bases, 17 bases remained unmatched. The TCR was taken from a woman aged 60 to 75 who had recovered from COVID-19. Sequencing input: peripheral blood. V and J are TRBV7-6 and TRBJ2-1, with 8 bases that match TRBD2. In DNA form, the CDR3 reads TGTGCCAGCAGCTTAGAGGCCGGGTCGGCGGGGGGAAGTGGTGAGCAGTTCTTC. Translating gives CASSLEAGSAGGSGEQFF.